The 23 T cell receptor beta chains below were found in one sample sequenced in a study of shared clonotypes between healthy human individuals. This table comes from immunoSEQ multiplex PCR, and its TCRdb copy is limited to in-frame clones, with some not included. The sample shows about 960,000 clones, less than 85% of them seen only once. The sequenced sample consisted of memory CD4+ T cells sorted from blood. Subset here: CD45RA-negative fraction. The source is a man aged 18 to 29 in good health.

V gene TRBV6-1 combines with J gene TRBJ1-5; D not resolved. V lost 1 base and J lost 6, with 1 base in between. Germline CDR1 and CDR2: MNHNS and SASEGT. There are 11 residues in the CDR3. CDR3 in DNA: TGTGCCAGCAGTGAAGTTCAGCCCCAGCATTTT. This encodes CASSEVQPQHF.

This clone occurred once. The gene calls are TRBV19 and TRBJ1-1; a weak D match, TRBD1 (5 bases). The CDR3 loop spans 16 amino acids. The V gene's germline CDR1 is LNHDA and CDR2 SQIVND (reference sequence). Trimming pared 6 bases from V and 1 base from J, leaving 18 bases between. In DNA form, the CDR3 reads TGTGCCAGTAGAGGAACAGGTCTTGGTGGGAACACTGAAGCTTTCTTT. Amino acids: CASRGTGLGGNTEAFF.

The J gene is TRBJ1-2, the V gene TRBV14; 7 nucleotides match TRBD1. CDR1 and CDR2 (germline): SGHDN, FVKESK. This CDR3 comprises 12 residues. The V and J ends lost 3 bases and 14 bases, in that order; junction bases with no gene match: 9. The CDR3 region is CASSQGQTRRTF. The CDR3 nucleotides are TGTGCCAGCAGCCAGGGACAGACGAGGAGGACCTTC.

This chain uses TRBV18 with TRBJ1-2, with D possibly TRBD1 on 5 matching bases. CDR1 and CDR2 (germline): KGHSH, LQKENI. V lost 1 base and J lost 7, with 13 bases in between. The CDR3 runs to 14 residues. The CDR3 DNA reads TGTGCCAGCTCACCACTCGAAACAGGCTCTGGCTACACCTTC. Translated: CASSPLETGSGYTF.

This clone was seen a handful of times. This may be a read error, as it is one base from a much larger clone. Other nucleotide sequences in the sample specify the same CDR3. V usage is TRBV6-6 and J usage is TRBJ2-3; the match to TRBD2 covers 7 bases. With 0 bases clipped from V and 0 bases from J, the junction kept 0 bases outside the gene matches. The CDR3 is 15 amino acids. Germline CDR1 MNHNY, CDR2 SVGAGI (reference sequence). The CDR3 region has the DNA TGTGCCAGCAGTTACTCGCGGGGGAGCACAGATACGCAGTATTTT. Protein sequence: CASSYSRGSTDTQYF.

Turning to this clone: Compared with germline, one end of the junction differs, possibly owing to a read error. This chain connects TRBV7-7 to TRBJ2-3; 10 nucleotides agree with TRBD2. This CDR3 is built from 15 residues. Germline CDR1 and CDR2: SSHAT and FNYEAQ (reference sequence). The CDR3 loop reads CASSSSSGGADTQYF. Here the CDR3 DNA reads TGTGCTAGCAGCTCCTCTAGCGGGGGTGCAGATACGCAGTATTTT.

This sequence joins TRBV19 and TRBJ2-2; 7 nucleotides agree with TRBD1. The CDR3 is 15 residues long. Germline CDR1 reads LNHDA; CDR2 reads SQIVND (reference sequence). J lost 8 bases, V lost 3 bases, and 9 bases had no gene match. CDR3 bases: TGTGCCAGTAGTATGAGCGACAGGGAAACTGGGGAGCTGTTTTTT. The encoded protein is CASSMSDRETGELFF. The variable domain in full, completed from reference TRBV19 and TRBJ2-2, reads DGGITQSPKYLFRKEGQNVTLSCEQNLNHDAMYWYRQDPGQGLRLIYYSQIVNDFQKGDIAEGYSVSREKKESFPLTVTSAQKNPTAFYLCASSMSDRETGELFFGEGSRLTVL.

V usage is TRBV28 and J usage is TRBJ2-7; D unclear. The CDR3 spans 18 residues. Germline CDR1 is MDHEN and CDR2 is SYDVKM. The V end was cut by 5 bases, the J end by 4 bases, with 27 bases between. The CDR3 DNA is TGTGCCAGCAGTCTCCCCTCGGGCAGCCTTACTGATTGGTACGAGCAGTACTTC. Translating gives CASSLPSGSLTDWYEQYF. The full variable domain, rest sourced from reference TRBV28 and TRBJ2-7, is DVKVTQSSRYLVKRTGEKVFLECVQDMDHENMFWYRQDPGLGLRLIYFSYDVKMKEKGDIPEGYSVSREKKERFSLILESASTNQTSMYLCASSLPSGSLTDWYEQYFGPGTRLTVT.

The chain is built from TRBV5-1 and TRBJ1-6; 8 bases align to TRBD1. V gave up 4 bases and J gave up 6 bases; unmatched junction bases: 6. The germline CDR1 and CDR2 sequences are SGHRS and YFSETQ. The CDR3 has 15 amino acids. CDR3 nucleotide sequence: TGCGCCAGCAGCGATGCAGGGGGCACTAATTCACCCCTCCACTTT. Protein: CASSDAGGTNSPLHF.

The chain carries TRBV10-3 and TRBJ2-1; 9 nucleotides line up with TRBD1. After removal of 0 bases from V and 13 bases from J, the junction contained 7 bases not matched to a gene. CDR3 length: 14 amino acids. CDR1 ENHRY and CDR2 SYGVKD come from the germline V gene. CDR3 in amino acids: CAISESDRGFEQFF. For the CDR3, the DNA is TGTGCCATCAGTGAGTCGGACAGGGGATTTGAACAGTTCTTC.

This rearrangement joins TRBV4-1 to TRBJ1-2, with D possibly being TRBD1 (5 bases). Germline V CDR1 and CDR2: MGHRA, YSYEKL. The CDR3 runs 18 residues. Trimming removed 4 bases at V and 4 bases at J, with 25 bases between. DNA for the CDR3: TGCGCCAGCAGCCCCGTCCTGGGGCAGCCCAATCACTCCTATGGCTACACCTTC. This translates into CASSPVLGQPNHSYGYTF.

The chain couples TRBV1 to TRBJ2-2; the table's D gene call, TRBD2, was not cross checked with the DNA. TRBV1 is marked as a pseudogene. The CDR3 runs to 19 residues. The CDR3 nucleotides are TGCACCAGCAAAGAAGGACTAGCGGAGTCCCCGAGTAACACCGGGGAGCTGTTTTTT. Its translation: CTSKEGLAESPSNTGELFF.

The chain has TRBV5-6 and TRBJ2-5; D is perhaps TRBD1 (6 bases). The CDR3 totals 14 residues. With 5 bases removed from V and 2 bases from J, the gap between germline ends came to 13 bases. Germline lookup yields CDR1 SGHDT and CDR2 YYEEEE. The CDR3 DNA is TGTGCCAGCAGGGAGACAGGACAACAAGAGACCCAGTACTTC. Encoded protein: CASRETGQQETQYF.

This clone occurred a few times. The J gene is TRBJ1-2, the V gene TRBV5-1; TRBD1 matches at 7 bases. This CDR3 contains 13 residues. The germline V gene has CDR1 SGHRS and CDR2 YFSETQ. The J segment lost 2 bases and the V segment lost 7 bases, leaving 5 bases of the junction unmatched. Written as DNA, the CDR3 is TGCGCCAGCGGGACAGCCCCGAACTATGGCTACACCTTC. Its protein product is CASGTAPNYGYTF.

This rearrangement joins TRBV5-1 to TRBJ2-7; perhaps TRBD1 as D (6 bases). V was clipped by 3 bases and J by 3 bases, with 19 bases between them. The CDR3 runs to 16 residues. CDR1 is SGHRS and CDR2 is YFSETQ in the germline V gene. DNA for the CDR3: TGCGCCAGCAGCTCTCATCCGGACAGTTTGCGCTACGAGCAGTACTTC. Its translation: CASSSHPDSLRYEQYF.

This rearrangement joins TRBV19 to TRBJ2-7; D not certain. Trimming took off 5 bases at V and 3 bases at J, with 11 bases between the two ends. Germline CDR1 LNHDA, CDR2 SQIVND (reference sequence). The CDR3 is 13 amino acids. CDR3 region: CASSSFTGYEQYF. As DNA, the CDR3 is TGTGCCAGTAGTTCATTTACCGGCTACGAGCAGTACTTC. The full variable domain, completed using reference TRBV19 and TRBJ2-7, is DGGITQSPKYLFRKEGQNVTLSCEQNLNHDAMYWYRQDPGQGLRLIYYSQIVNDFQKGDIAEGYSVSREKKESFPLTVTSAQKNPTAFYLCASSSFTGYEQYFGPGTRLTVT.

The J gene is TRBJ2-1, the V gene TRBV30, with D tentatively TRBD1 (6 bases). The V end was cut by 5 bases, the J end by 3 bases, with 11 bases between. This CDR3 has 13 amino acids. In germline, CDR1 is GTSNPN, CDR2 SVGIG (reference sequence). The CDR3: CAWARGNYNEQFF. Here the CDR3 DNA reads TGTGCCTGGGCGAGGGGGAACTACAATGAGCAGTTCTTC.

The gene calls are TRBV2 and TRBJ1-5; D ambiguous. This CDR3 comprises 14 residues. The germline V gene encodes CDR1 SNHLY and CDR2 FYNNEI. Trimming stripped 6 bases from V and 0 bases from J, with 9 bases between. In DNA, the CDR3 is TGTGCCAGCAGACAGAGCCTTAGCAATCAGCCCCAGCATTTT. It translates to CASRQSLSNQPQHF.

In this sample, this clone turned up many times. In the same sample, other DNA sequences code for this CDR3. The CDR3 spells CASSYGRTYEQYF. The DNA of the CDR3 is TGTGCCAGCAGTTACGGCCGAACCTACGAGCAGTACTTC. The V and J genes are TRBV6-5 and TRBJ2-7, with D uncertain. From germline, CDR1 is MNHEY and CDR2 SVGAGI. Trimming cost V 2 bases and J 2 bases, with 7 bases left between them. The CDR3 runs 13 residues.

This clone was counted a few times. The chain has TRBV6-5 and TRBJ1-2, with D possibly matching TRBD1 (6 bases). The germline V gene encodes CDR1 MNHEY and CDR2 SVGAGI. V was shortened by 5 bases and J by 3 bases, with 13 bases between the two germline ends. The CDR3 is 14 amino acids. The CDR3 reads CASSTFRGDYGYTF. As DNA, the CDR3 is TGTGCCAGCAGTACCTTCAGGGGAGACTATGGCTACACCTTC.

This chain uses TRBV7-2 with TRBJ1-6, with a tentative D call TRBD1 (5 bases). Germline V gene lookup returns CDR1 SGHTA and CDR2 FQGNSA. The V end was cut by 6 bases, the J end by 4 bases, with 10 bases between. This CDR3 contains 14 residues. As DNA, the CDR3 is TGTGCCAGCAGACAGGACCGTTATAATTCACCCCTCCACTTT. Protein product: CASRQDRYNSPLHF.

The chain couples TRBV2 to TRBJ2-3, with D unresolved. The CDR3 runs 11 residues. The V end lost 4 bases, the J end lost 6 bases, and 5 bases lay between the germline ends. CDR1 SNHLY and CDR2 FYNNEI come from the germline V gene. The DNA of the CDR3 is TGTGCCAGCAGTGTTCACGATACGCAGTATTTT. This encodes CASSVHDTQYF.

Turning to this clone: The sample has other DNA sequences that encode this CDR3 too. V is TRBV10-1 and J is TRBJ2-5; no clear D. Germline CDR1 WNHNN, CDR2 SYGVQD (reference sequence). V dropped 0 bases and J dropped 1 base, with 6 bases sitting between them. The CDR3 runs to 14 residues. The CDR3 DNA sequence: TGCGCCAGCAGTGAGTCGGGCGGCCAAGAGACCCAGTACTTC. This encodes CASSESGGQETQYF.